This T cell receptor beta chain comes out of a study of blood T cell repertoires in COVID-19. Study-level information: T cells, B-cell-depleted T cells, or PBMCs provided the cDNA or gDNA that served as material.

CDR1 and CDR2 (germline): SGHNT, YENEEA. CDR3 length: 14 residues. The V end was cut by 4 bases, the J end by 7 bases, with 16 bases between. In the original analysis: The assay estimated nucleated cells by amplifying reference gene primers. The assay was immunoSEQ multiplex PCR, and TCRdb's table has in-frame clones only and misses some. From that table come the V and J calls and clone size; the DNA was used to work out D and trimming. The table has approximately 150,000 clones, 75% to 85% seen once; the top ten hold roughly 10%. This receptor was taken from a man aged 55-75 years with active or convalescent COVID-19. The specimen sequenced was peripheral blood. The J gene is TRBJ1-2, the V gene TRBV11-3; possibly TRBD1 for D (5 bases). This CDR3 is CASSSGGISGGYTF. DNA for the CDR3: TGTGCCAGCAGCTCCGGGGGGATATCGGGTGGCTACACCTTC.